This T cell receptor (beta chain) was recorded in a study of radiation and T cells in renal cell carcinoma. Specified time point: baseline pretreatment blood. This sample's treatment: 15 Gy SBRT to primary tumor, nephrectomy 4 weeks later. The data were produced by immunoSEQ multiplex PCR, yet TCRdb's version contains in-frame clones alone and is incomplete. The table lists 95,000 to 150,000 clones, about four fifths of them singletons. Germline V gene data show CDR1 as SGHNT and CDR2 as YYREEE (reference sequence). The CDR3 has 14 amino acids. Deletions cut 0 bases from V and 1 base from J, with 4 bases between.

The source of this sequence is a woman aged 60-75 years with renal cell carcinoma. The rearrangement joins TRBV5-4 to TRBJ1-4; D is uncertain. Here the sequenced sample was blood, taken from a patient whose treatment included radiotherapy and nephrectomy. The CDR3 region is CASSLARTNEKLFF. The CDR3 region has the DNA TGTGCCAGCAGCTTGGCGCGAACTAATGAAAAACTGTTTTTT.